This TCR beta chain was identified during a study of sequential checkpoint blockade in melanoma. Study in general: Arm A got nivolumab then ipilimumab; arm B the reverse, 1:1. Each arm's sequence ended with maintenance nivolumab.

CDR3 length: 14 residues. Germline CDR1 is SGDLS and CDR2 is YYNGEE. V dropped 0 bases and J dropped 4 bases, with 10 bases sitting between them. Sequencing was performed with immunoSEQ multiplex PCR; in TCRdb, only in-frame clones are kept and a portion is missing. The sample holds roughly 18,000 clones, 56% seen once. Treatment defined: randomized to nivolumab then ipilimumab (arm A) or the reverse (arm B). DNA-damaging chemotherapy had not been given to any patient beforehand. Live CD3+CD8+ CD19− CD56− cells were sorted from PBMCs. The sequencing used CD8+ T cells sorted from blood (inferred from file names), collected from a patient given nivolumab and ipilimumab in sequence. The TCR originated in a human donor with melanoma. The chain employs TRBV9 and TRBJ2-5; D gene ambiguous. CDR3 amino acids: CASSVGMRGETQYF. The CDR3 DNA reads as TGTGCCAGCAGCGTAGGTATGCGCGGAGAGACCCAGTACTTC.